Listed below are T cell receptor beta chains from one sample, sequenced in a study of T cell changes during pregnancy in multiple sclerosis. Assay used: immunoSEQ multiplex PCR; TCRdb lists only in-frame clones, some missing. In the table there are fewer than 70,000 clones, around 94% of which are singletons. The sample consisted of CD8+ T cells from peripheral blood mononuclear cells, taken in the third trimester of pregnancy. The receptors stem from a female donor in good health, enrolled as a control in a pregnancy study. The CDR3 runs from the conserved cysteine through the conserved F or W. The D gene is left open where the match is weak. Part of the rows lack a size; the others show once, few, many or a class for expanded clones.

j_call | v_call | d_call | clone_size | cdr3_nt | cdr3_aa
TRBJ1-4 | TRBV30 | NA | few | TGTGCCTGGAGTGTGGTCGTGGGTCAGGGGAATGAAAAACTGTTTTTT | CAWSVVVGQGNEKLFF
TRBJ2-1 | TRBV29-1 | NA | NA | TGCAGCGTTTTACCCGGGTCTGTCGATGAGCAGTTCTTC | CSVLPGSVDEQFF
TRBJ2-1 | TRBV7-3 | TRBD2 | NA | TGTGCCAGCTCTTTAGGGCTAGCGGGGTCTCAGAATGAGCAGTTCTTC | CASSLGLAGSQNEQFF
TRBJ2-7 | TRBV27 | NA | NA | TGTGCCAGCAGTTTAGTCGGCTACGAGCAGTACTTC | CASSLVGYEQYF
TRBJ1-3 | TRBV9 | TRBD1 | NA | TGTGCCAGCAGCCCTGACAGGGGGTCTGGAAACACCATATATTTT | CASSPDRGSGNTIYF
TRBJ2-1 | TRBV7-6 | NA | NA | TGTGCCAGCAGCTTGAGTTCCTACAATGAGCAGTTCTTC | CASSLSSYNEQFF
TRBJ2-7 | TRBV19 | TRBD2 | NA | TGTGCCAGTAGCCTCTTCGGAGCGGGAAGCTACGAGCAGTACTTC | CASSLFGAGSYEQYF
TRBJ2-7 | TRBV11-2 | TRBD1 | NA | TGTGCCAGCAGCCCCGACAGGGGCTACGAGCAGTACTTC | CASSPDRGYEQYF
TRBJ2-7 | TRBV7-8 | TRBD1 | NA | TGTGCCAGCAGCCGGACAGGGTCGGGCGAGCAGTACTTC | CASSRTGSGEQYF
TRBJ1-4 | TRBV7-9 | NA | NA | TGTGCCAGCAGTCCCCCCGCGGGGGGCGCAAGGGAAAAACTGTTTTTT | CASSPPAGGAREKLFF
TRBJ2-2 | TRBV27 | NA | few | TGTGCCAGCAGCAACGAGAGGGCCAACACCGGGGAGCTGTTTTTT | CASSNERANTGELFF
TRBJ2-7 | TRBV4-1 | TRBD1 | NA | TGCGCCAGCAGCCAAGAGAAACAGGGGGGCCACGAGCAGTACTTC | CASSQEKQGGHEQYF
TRBJ2-1 | TRBV7-8 | NA | NA | TGTGCCAGCAGCTTAGCGGCAGGTGCAGGGCAGGTAGGCAATGAGCAGTTCTTC | CASSLAAGAGQVGNEQFF
TRBJ2-3 | TRBV19 | NA | NA | TGTGCCAGTAGTATACGGGGGGATACGCAGTATTTT | CASSIRGDTQYF
TRBJ1-1 | TRBV7-9 | TRBD1 | NA | TGTGCCAGCAGCGACAGGACAGGGGGCGAAGCTTTCTTT | CASSDRTGGEAFF
TRBJ1-1 | TRBV5-1 | NA | NA | TGCGCCAGCAGGATCTCAAGGACTGGGAACACTGAAGCTTTCTTT | CASRISRTGNTEAFF
TRBJ2-3 | TRBV5-4 | TRBD2 | NA | TGTGCCAGCAGCTTAGCGGGGGGCGGGTTCGATGGCACAGATACGCAGTATTTT | CASSLAGGGFDGTDTQYF
TRBJ2-7 | TRBV21-1 | NA | once | TGTGCCAGCAGCATGCAGACAGGGAACTACGAGCAGTACTTC | CASSMQTGNYEQYF
TRBJ2-1 | TRBV4-2 | NA | NA | TGTGCCAGCAGCCCCATACTAACCTACAATGAGCAGTTCTTC | CASSPILTYNEQFF
TRBJ2-7 | TRBV19 | NA | NA | TGTGCCAGTAGCTCGGACAGCTCCTACGAGCAGTACTTC | CASSSDSSYEQYF
TRBJ2-7 | TRBV12-5 | NA | NA | TGTGCTAGTGGTGCGCTCGACTACGAGCAGTACTTC | CASGALDYEQYF
TRBJ1-2 | TRBV27 | TRBD1 | NA | TGTGCCAGCAGCCGTGGGACAGTCTATGGCTACACCTTC | CASSRGTVYGYTF
TRBJ2-1 | TRBV4-3 | TRBD2 | NA | TGCGCCAGCAGCCAGACTAGCGGGGGGGCCAATGAGCAGTTCTTC | CASSQTSGGANEQFF
TRBJ2-2 | TRBV9 | TRBD2 | NA | TGTGCCAGCAGCGTAGGGAGTAGCGGGGGGTTTAACACCGGGGAGCTGTTTTTT | CASSVGSSGGFNTGELFF
TRBJ1-3 | TRBV9 | NA | NA | TGTGCCAGCAGCGAATCACTCGACCCATCGGAGTTGAATTTT | CASSESLDPSELNF
TRBJ2-7 | TRBV5-1 | NA | NA | TGCGCCAGCAGCTTGATGCTCTACGCTCACGAGCAGTACTTC | CASSLMLYAHEQYF
TRBJ1-1 | TRBV9 | TRBD1 | NA | TGTGCCAGCAGCGTAGTTACAGGGGCTGAAGCTTTCTTT | CASSVVTGAEAFF
TRBJ1-4 | TRBV5-5 | TRBD1 | NA | TGTGCCAGCGCCCTCCCCACAGGGGGTAATGAAAAACTGTTTTTT | CASALPTGGNEKLFF
TRBJ2-1 | TRBV7-2 | NA | NA | TGTGCCAGCAGCTTAAGTACAGACTCCTACAATGAGCAGTTCTTC | CASSLSTDSYNEQFF
TRBJ1-1 | TRBV19 | NA | NA | TGTGCCAGTGGGGGGTTGGGGAACACTGAAGCTTTCTTT | CASGGLGNTEAFF
TRBJ2-5 | TRBV7-8 | TRBD2 | NA | TGTGCCAGCAGCTTAGGAGGGCGGGGAGGGGAGACCCAGTACTTC | CASSLGGRGGETQYF
TRBJ1-2 | TRBV11-2 | TRBD1 | NA | TGTGCCAGCAGCCCTGGGACAGTTTATGGCTACACCTTC | CASSPGTVYGYTF
TRBJ1-1 | TRBV4-1 | NA | NA | TGCGCCAGCAGCCAGGTTACAGGTCTTGCTGAAGCTTTCTTT | CASSQVTGLAEAFF
TRBJ2-7 | TRBV30 | NA | NA | TGTGCCTGGAGGGGAAGGGGCAGCTCCTACGAGCAGTACTTC | CAWRGRGSSYEQYF
TRBJ1-2 | TRBV6-6 | TRBD1 | NA | TGTGCCAGCAGCCTCGGACAGGGAAATGGCTACACCTTC | CASSLGQGNGYTF
TRBJ1-2 | TRBV5-5 | NA | NA | TGTGCCAGCAGCTTGGAAGCGGCGAACTATGGCTACACCTTC | CASSLEAANYGYTF
TRBJ2-2 | TRBV18 | TRBD1 | NA | TGTGCCAGCTCACCATCGGTACAGGGGGAAAACACCGGGGAGCTGTTTTTT | CASSPSVQGENTGELFF
TRBJ1-1 | TRBV19 | NA | NA | TGTGCCAGTAGTACTAGGGAGGAGTTGAACACTGAAGCTTTCTTT | CASSTREELNTEAFF
TRBJ2-2 | TRBV14 | TRBD1 | NA | TGTGCCAGCAGCTTACCGGGACAGGGGAACACCGGGGAGCTGTTTTTT | CASSLPGQGNTGELFF